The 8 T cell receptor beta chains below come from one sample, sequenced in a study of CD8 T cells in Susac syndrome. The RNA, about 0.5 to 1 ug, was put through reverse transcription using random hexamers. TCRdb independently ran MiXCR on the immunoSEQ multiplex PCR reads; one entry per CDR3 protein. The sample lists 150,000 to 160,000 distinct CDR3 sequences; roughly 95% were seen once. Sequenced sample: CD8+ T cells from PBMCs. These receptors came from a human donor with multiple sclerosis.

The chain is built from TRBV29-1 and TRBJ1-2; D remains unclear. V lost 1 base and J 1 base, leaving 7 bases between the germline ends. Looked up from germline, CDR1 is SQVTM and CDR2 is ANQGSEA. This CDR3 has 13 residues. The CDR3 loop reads CSVEAGLNYGYTF. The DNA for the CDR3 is TGCAGCGTTGAAGCAGGACTTAACTATGGCTACACCTTC. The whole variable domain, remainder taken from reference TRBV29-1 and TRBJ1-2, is SAVISQKPSRDICQRGTSLTIQCQVDSQVTMMFWYRQQPGQSLTLIATANQGSEATYESGFVIDKFPISRPNLTFSTLTVSNMSPEDSSIYLCSVEAGLNYGYTFGSGTRLTVV.

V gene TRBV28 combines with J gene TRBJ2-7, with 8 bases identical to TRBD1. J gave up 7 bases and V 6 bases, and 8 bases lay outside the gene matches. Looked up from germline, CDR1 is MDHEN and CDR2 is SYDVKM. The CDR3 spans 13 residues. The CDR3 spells CASSKTGAGEQYV. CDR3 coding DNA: TGTGCCAGCAGCAAGACAGGGGCGGGGGAGCAGTACGTC.

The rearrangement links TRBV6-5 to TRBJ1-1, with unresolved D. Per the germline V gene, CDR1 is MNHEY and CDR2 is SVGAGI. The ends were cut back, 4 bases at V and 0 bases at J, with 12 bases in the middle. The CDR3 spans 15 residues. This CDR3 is CASSSTRPMNTEAFF. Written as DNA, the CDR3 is TGTGCCAGCAGTTCCACTCGGCCCATGAACACTGAAGCTTTCTTT.

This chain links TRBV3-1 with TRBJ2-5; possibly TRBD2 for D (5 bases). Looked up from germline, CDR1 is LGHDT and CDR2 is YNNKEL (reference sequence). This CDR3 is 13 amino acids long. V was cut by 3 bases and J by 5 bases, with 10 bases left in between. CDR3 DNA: TGTGCCAGCAGCCAGCCTAGCTCGGAGACCCAGTACTTC. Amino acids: CASSQPSSETQYF.

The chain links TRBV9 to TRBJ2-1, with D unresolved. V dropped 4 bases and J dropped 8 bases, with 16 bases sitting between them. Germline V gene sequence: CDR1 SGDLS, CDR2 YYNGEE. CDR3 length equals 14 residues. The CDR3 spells CASSKRAERDEQFF. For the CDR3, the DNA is TGTGCCAGCAGCAAAAGGGCCGAGCGCGATGAGCAGTTCTTC.

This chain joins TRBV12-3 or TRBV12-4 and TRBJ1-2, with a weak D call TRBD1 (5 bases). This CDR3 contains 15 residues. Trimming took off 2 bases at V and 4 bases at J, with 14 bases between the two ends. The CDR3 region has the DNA TGTGCCAGCAGTTTAACACTCGGGACCGTCTATGGCTACACCTTC. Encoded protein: CASSLTLGTVYGYTF.

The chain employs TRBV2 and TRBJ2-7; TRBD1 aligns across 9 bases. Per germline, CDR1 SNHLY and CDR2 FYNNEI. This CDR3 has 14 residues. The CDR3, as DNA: TGTGCCAGCAGAGAAGACAGGGGGATATACGAGCAGTACGTC. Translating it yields CASREDRGIYEQYV.

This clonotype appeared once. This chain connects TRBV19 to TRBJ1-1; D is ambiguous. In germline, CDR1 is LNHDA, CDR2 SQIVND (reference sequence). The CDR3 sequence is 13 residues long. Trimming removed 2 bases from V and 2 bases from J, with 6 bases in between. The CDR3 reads CASSISSNTEAFF. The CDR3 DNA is TGTGCCAGTAGTATATCATCTAACACTGAAGCTTTCTTT.